This T cell receptor (beta chain) was recovered during a study of T cell changes during pregnancy in multiple sclerosis (dated by TCRdb to the late 2010s). For the study in its entirety: The study examined how the T cell repertoire changed over the course of pregnancy in women with multiple sclerosis.

The library was generated by the immunoSEQ multiplex PCR assay. TCRdb took over this immuneACCESS table, retaining in-frame rearrangements with V and J assigned. Such tables are incomplete; in checked studies, under half of the missing clones stem from an unresolved V gene, and the remainder is unexplained. Recorded for this sample are approximately 44,000 clones; 80% to 95% of them occurred a single time. Jointly, the top ten make up approximately 0.73% of the sample. The count of this clone is one. Its antigen has not been determined. Per-base qualities were not stored, and no clone one base away is much larger. Looking up the germline V gene (reference sequence) yields CDR1 GTSNPN and CDR2 SVGIG. Taken from cysteine to phenylalanine, the CDR3 has 16 residues. The kept DNA is CDR3 alone, 48 bases in frame from the first base. V loses 3 bases, J loses 3 bases, and the germline ends lie 17 bases apart.

This receptor was obtained from a female donor with multiple sclerosis, enrolled in a pregnancy study. Sequenced here: CD4+ T cells from peripheral blood mononuclear cells, sampled in the first trimester of pregnancy. The rearrangement joined TRBV30 to TRBJ1-4, with TRBD1 as a weak D call on 6 bases. CDR3 reads: CAWRLGLDRSNEKLFF. The nucleotide sequence reads as follows: TGTGCCTGGAGACTAGGCCTTGACAGGTCTAATGAAAAACTGTTTTTT.